A single TCR beta chain is shown here with its context. The protocol was immunoSEQ multiplex PCR, while the TCRdb copy is restricted to in-frame clones and leaves out a portion. The sample includes 72,000 or so clones, around 86% seen only once; the top ten take more than 13%. Time point in this sample: pretreatment peripheral blood. The data were obtained in a study of PD-L1 blockade in urothelial cancer. This CDR3 has 18 amino acids. V gave up 1 base and J gave up 0 bases, with 17 bases separating them. Germline V CDR1 and CDR2: SGHAT, FQNNGV. The chain employs TRBV11-2 and TRBJ2-3; a weak D match, TRBD1 (5 bases). This clonotype originated in a man in his sixties with urothelial cancer. The sample consisted of PBMCs, taken around atezolizumab (anti-PD-L1) treatment. The CDR3 nucleotides are TGTGCCAGCAGCTTAGCCCCGACAGTGATATCTAGCACAGATACGCAGTATTTT. Translated: CASSLAPTVISSTDTQYF.